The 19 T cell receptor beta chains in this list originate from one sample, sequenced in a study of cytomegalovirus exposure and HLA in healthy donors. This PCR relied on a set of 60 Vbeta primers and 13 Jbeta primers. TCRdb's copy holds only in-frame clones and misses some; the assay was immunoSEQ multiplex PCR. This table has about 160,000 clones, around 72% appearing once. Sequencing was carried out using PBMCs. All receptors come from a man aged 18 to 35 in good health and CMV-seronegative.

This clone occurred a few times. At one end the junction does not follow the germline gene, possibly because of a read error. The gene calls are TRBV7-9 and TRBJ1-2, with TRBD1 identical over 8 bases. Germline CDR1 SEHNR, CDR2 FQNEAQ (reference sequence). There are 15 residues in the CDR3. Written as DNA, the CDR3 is TGTTCCAGCAGCTTACCGGGACAGGAAAACTATGGCTACACCTTC. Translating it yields CSSSLPGQENYGYTF.

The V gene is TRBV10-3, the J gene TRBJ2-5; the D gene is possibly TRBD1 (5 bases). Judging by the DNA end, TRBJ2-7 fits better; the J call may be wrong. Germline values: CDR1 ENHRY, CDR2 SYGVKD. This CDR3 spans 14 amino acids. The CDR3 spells CAIAVHGAQNEQYF. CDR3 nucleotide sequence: TGTGCCATCGCCGTTCATGGGGCCCAGAACGAGCAGTACTTC.

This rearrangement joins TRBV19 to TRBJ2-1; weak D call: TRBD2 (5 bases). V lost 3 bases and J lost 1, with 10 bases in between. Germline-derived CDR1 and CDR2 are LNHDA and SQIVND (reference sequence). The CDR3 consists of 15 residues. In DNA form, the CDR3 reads TGTGCCAGTAGTATGGGCGGGTTATCCTACAATGAGCAGTTCTTC. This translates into CASSMGGLSYNEQFF.

The CDR3 nucleotides read TGTGCCAGCAGGTTGCTACGTAGCACAGATACGCAGTATTTT. Its protein is CASRLLRSTDTQYF. The V and J genes are TRBV27 and TRBJ2-3; D remains unclear. The ends were cut back, 6 bases at V and 0 bases at J, with 10 bases in the middle. Germline assignment: CDR1 MNHEY and CDR2 SMNVEV (reference sequence). There are 14 residues in the CDR3.

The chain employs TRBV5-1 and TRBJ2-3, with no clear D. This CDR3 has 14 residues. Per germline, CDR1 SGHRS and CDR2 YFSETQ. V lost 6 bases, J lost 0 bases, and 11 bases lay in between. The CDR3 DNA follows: TGCGCCAGCAACAAACAGTTAAGCACAGATACGCAGTATTTT. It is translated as CASNKQLSTDTQYF.

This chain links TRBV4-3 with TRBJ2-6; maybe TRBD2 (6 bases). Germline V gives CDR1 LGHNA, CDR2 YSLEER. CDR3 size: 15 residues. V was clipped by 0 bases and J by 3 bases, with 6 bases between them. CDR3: CASSQEGGGANVLTF. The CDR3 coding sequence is TGCGCCAGCAGCCAAGAGGGAGGTGGGGCCAACGTCCTGACTTTC.

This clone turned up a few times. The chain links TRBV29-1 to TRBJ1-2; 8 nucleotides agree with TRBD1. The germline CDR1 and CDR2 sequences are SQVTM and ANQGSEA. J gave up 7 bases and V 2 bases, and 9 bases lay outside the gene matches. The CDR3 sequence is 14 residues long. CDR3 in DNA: TGCAGCGTTGAACCCCGGACAGGGAAAGTTGGCTACACCTTC. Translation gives CSVEPRTGKVGYTF.

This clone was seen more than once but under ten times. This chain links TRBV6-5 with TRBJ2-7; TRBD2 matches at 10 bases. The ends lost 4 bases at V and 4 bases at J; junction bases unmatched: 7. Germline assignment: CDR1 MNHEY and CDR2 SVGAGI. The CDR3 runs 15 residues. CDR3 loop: CASSLDSGGFYEQYF. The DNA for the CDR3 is TGTGCCAGCAGTTTGGATAGCGGGGGGTTTTACGAGCAGTACTTC.

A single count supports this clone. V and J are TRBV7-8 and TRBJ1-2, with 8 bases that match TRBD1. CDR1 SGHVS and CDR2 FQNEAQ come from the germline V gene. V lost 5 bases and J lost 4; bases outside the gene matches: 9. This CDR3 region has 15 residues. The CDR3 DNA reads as TGTGCCAGCAGCGTAAACAGGGGGTTGCTCTATGGCTACACCTTC. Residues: CASSVNRGLLYGYTF.

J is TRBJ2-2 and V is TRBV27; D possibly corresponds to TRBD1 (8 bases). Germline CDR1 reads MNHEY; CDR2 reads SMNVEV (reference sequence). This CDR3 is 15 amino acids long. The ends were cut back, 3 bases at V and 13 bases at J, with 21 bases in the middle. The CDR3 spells CASSFWTGQPGGLFF. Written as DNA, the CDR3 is TGTGCCAGCAGTTTCTGGACAGGGCAGCCGGGAGGGCTGTTTTTT.

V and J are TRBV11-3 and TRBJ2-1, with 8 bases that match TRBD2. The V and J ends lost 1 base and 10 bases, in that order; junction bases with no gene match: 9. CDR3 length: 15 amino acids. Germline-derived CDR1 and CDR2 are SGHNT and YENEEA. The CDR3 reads CASSLGLAGGGEQFF. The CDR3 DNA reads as TGTGCCAGCAGCTTAGGGTTGGCGGGAGGCGGGGAGCAGTTCTTC.

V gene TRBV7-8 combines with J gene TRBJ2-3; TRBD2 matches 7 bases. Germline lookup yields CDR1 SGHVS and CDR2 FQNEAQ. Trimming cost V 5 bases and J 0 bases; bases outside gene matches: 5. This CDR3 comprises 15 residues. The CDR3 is CASSLLAESTDTQYF. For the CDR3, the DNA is TGTGCCAGCAGCCTGCTAGCGGAGAGCACAGATACGCAGTATTTT.

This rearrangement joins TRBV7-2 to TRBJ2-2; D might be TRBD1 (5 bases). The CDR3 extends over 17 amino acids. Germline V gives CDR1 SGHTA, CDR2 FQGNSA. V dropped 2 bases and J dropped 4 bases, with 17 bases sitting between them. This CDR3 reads CASSLISDRPFTGELFF. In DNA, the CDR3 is TGTGCCAGCAGCTTAATCTCCGACAGACCATTCACCGGGGAGCTGTTTTTT. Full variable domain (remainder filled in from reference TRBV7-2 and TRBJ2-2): GAGVSQSPSNKVTEKGKDVELRCDPISGHTALYWYRQSLGQGLEFLIYFQGNSAPDKSGLPSDRFSAERTGGSVSTLTIQRTQQEDSAVYLCASSLISDRPFTGELFFGEGSRLTVL.

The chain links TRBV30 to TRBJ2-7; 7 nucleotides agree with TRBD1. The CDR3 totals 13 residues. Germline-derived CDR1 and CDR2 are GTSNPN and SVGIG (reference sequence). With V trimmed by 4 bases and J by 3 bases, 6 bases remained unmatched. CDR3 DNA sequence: TGTGCCTGGACCAAGACAGGGTACTACGAGCAGTACTTC. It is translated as CAWTKTGYYEQYF.

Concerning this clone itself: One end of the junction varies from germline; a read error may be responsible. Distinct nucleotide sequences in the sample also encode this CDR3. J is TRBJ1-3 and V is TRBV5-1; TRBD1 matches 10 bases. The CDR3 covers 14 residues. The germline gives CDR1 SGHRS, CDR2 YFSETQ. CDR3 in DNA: TGCGCCAGCAGCCCAGGGGACAGGGGAAATACCATATATTTT. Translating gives CASSPGDRGNTIYF.

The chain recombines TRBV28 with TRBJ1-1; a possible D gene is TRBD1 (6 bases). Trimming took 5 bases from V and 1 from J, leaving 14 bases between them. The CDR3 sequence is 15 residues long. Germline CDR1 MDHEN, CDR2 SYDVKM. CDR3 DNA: TGTGCCAGCAGTCCAGGGGCCCTAAGGAACACTGAAGCTTTCTTT. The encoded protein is CASSPGALRNTEAFF.

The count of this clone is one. The CDR3 DNA reads TGTGCCAGCAGCTTATGGACAGGGGGCGAGCAGTACTTC. It specifies CASSLWTGGEQYF. The chain joins TRBV5-4 to TRBJ2-7; 10 nucleotides align to TRBD1. This CDR3 has 13 amino acids. Unmatched junction bases numbered 2, after V lost 2 bases and J lost 6 bases. CDR1 and CDR2 (germline): SGHNT, YYREEE (reference sequence).

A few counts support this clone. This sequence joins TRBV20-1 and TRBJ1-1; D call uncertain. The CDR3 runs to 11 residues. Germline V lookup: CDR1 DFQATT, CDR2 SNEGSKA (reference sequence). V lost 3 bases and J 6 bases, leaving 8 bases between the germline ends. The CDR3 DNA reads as TGCAGTGCTAGCGGGTCCTCTGAAGCTTTCTTT. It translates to CSASGSSEAFF.

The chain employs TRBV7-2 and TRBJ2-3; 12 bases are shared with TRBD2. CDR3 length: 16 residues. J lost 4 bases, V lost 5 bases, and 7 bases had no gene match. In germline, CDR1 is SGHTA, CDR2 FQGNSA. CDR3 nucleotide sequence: TGTGCCAGCAGCCCCAAGACTAGCGGGGGTCCAGATACGCAGTATTTT. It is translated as CASSPKTSGGPDTQYF.